These T cell receptor beta chains were read from a single sample in a study of early T cells in non-severe SARS-CoV-2 infection. TCRdb recomputed calls from the 5' RACE reads with MiXCR, one row per CDR3 protein. This table has 55,000 to 65,000 distinct CDR3 sequences, roughly a tenth appearing once. Sequences were obtained from whole blood. These receptors all stem from an adult who was a healthcare worker with PCR-confirmed SARS-CoV-2 infection or an uninfected control (not recorded which). The CDR3 runs from the conserved cysteine through the conserved F or W. The order of the fields is clone size, J gene, D gene, V gene, CDR3 DNA, CDR3 protein. The D gene is left open where the match is weak. Only some rows state a clone size, as once, few, many or a class for expanded clones.

>.|TRBJ2-1|TRBD2|TRBV7-2
TGTGCCAGCAGCTTAGGTGGCGGGAGGCCCCCCTACAATGAGCAGTTCTTC
CASSLGGGRPPYNEQFF
>many|TRBJ2-7|TRBD2|TRBV7-2
TGTGCCAGCAACGTAGGGACTAGCGGGAGTGAACAGTACTTC
CASNVGTSGSEQYF
>many|TRBJ2-2|.|TRBV20-1
TGCAGTGCCGGGGGCCCATTCAACACCGGGGAGCTGTTTTTT
CSAGGPFNTGELFF
>many|TRBJ2-2|.|TRBV20-1
TGCAGTGCTAGGAGTCCGAGTGGGGAGCTGTTTTTT
CSARSPSGELFF
>many|TRBJ2-7|TRBD1|TRBV20-1
TGCAGTGCCCTTGGGACAGCCTTGGAGCAGTACTTC
CSALGTALEQYF
>many|TRBJ2-7|TRBD2|TRBV9
TGTGCCAGCAGCGTAGAAGCGGGAGACGCCTCCTACGAGCAGTACTTC
CASSVEAGDASYEQYF
>few|TRBJ1-1|.|TRBV14
TGTGCCAGCAGCCACGCCCGGGACGTGAACACTGAAGCTTTCTTT
CASSHARDVNTEAFF
>many|TRBJ2-3|TRBD2|TRBV7-2
TGTGCCAGCAGCCGCCGACTAGCGGGGGGAGGGGGAGATACGCAGTATTTT
CASSRRLAGGGGDTQYF
>many|TRBJ2-1|TRBD2|TRBV12-5
TGTGCTAGTGGTTTATCGTTTGTTAGCGGGTATTCCTACAATGAGCAGTTCTTC
CASGLSFVSGYSYNEQFF
>.|TRBJ2-2|.|TRBV7-3
TGTGCCAGCAGCCCCACCACCGGGGAGCTGTTTTTT
CASSPTTGELFF
>many|TRBJ2-2|.|TRBV30
TGTGCCTGGAGTGCAACTAGGAAGAACACCGGGGAGCTGTTTTTT
CAWSATRKNTGELFF
>few|TRBJ2-1|.|TRBV7-8
TGTGCCAGCAGCTTAAGCCTAGCCCATGAGCAGTTCTTC
CASSLSLAHEQFF
>.|TRBJ2-3|TRBD1|TRBV7-6
TGTGCCAGCAGCTTAGATTACTCCGGGACAGGGGGCCGCACAGATACGCAGTATTTT
CASSLDYSGTGGRTDTQYF
>many|TRBJ1-4|TRBD1|TRBV6-5
TGTGCCAGCAGTTCCGGGGAGGGGGCTGAAAAACTGTTTTTT
CASSSGEGAEKLFF
>many|TRBJ2-7|TRBD2|TRBV7-9
TGTGCCAGCCAGGCGGGGGATATCAGCTACGAGCAGTACTTC
CASQAGDISYEQYF
>few|TRBJ1-5|.|TRBV6-5
TGTGCCAGCAGTCGGGGTCGGCAGGAGCAGCCCCAGCATTTT
CASSRGRQEQPQHF
>.|TRBJ1-1|.|TRBV6-2/TRBV6-3
TGTGCCAGCAGTCCCCCGGCGGTGAACACTGAAGCTTTCTTT
CASSPPAVNTEAFF
>many|TRBJ2-1|.|TRBV27
TGTGCCAGCAGTTCTTACCGGAGGAGGGGTGGGAATGAGCAGTTCTTC
CASSSYRRRGGNEQFF